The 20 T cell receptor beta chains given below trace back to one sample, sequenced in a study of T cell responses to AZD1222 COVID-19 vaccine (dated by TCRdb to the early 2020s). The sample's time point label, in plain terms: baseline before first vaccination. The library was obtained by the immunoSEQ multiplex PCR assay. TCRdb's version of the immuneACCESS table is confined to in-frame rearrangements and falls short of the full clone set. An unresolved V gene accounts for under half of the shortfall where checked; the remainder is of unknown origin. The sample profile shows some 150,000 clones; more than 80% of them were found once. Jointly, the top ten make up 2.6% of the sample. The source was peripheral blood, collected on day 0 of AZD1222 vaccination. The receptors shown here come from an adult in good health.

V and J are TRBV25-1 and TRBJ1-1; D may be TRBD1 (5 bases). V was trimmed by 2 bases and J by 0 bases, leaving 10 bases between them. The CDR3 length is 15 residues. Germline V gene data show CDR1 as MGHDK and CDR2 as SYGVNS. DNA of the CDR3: TGTGCCAGCAGTGAAACCCGGACACTGAACACTGAAGCTTTCTTT. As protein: CASSETRTLNTEAFF.

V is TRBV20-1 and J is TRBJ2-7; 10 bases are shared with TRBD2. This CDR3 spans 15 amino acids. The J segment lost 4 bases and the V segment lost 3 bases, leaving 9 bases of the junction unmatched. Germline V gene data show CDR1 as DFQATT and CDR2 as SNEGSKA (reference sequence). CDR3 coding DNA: TGCAGTGCTAGTGGGCTAGCGGGAGAAACGTACGAGCAGTACTTC. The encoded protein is CSASGLAGETYEQYF.

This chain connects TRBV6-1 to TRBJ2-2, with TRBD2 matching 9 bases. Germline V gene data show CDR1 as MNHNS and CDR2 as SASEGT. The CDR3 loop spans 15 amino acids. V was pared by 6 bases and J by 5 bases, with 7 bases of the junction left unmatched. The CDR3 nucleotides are TGTGCCAGCAGGACTCCCAGCGGGAGGACCGGGGAGCTGTTTTTT. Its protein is CASRTPSGRTGELFF.

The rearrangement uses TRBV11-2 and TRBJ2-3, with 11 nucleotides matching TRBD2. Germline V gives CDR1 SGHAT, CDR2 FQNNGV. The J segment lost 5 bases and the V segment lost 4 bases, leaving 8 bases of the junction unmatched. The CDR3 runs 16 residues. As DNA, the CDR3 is TGTGCCAGCAGCTCCCAACTAGCGGGGGAGGGAGATACGCAGTATTTT. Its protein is CASSSQLAGEGDTQYF.

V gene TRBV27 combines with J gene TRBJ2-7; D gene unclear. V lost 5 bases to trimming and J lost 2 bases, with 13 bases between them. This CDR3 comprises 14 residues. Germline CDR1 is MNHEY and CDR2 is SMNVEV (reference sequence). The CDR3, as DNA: TGTGCCAGCAGTCCGACGACGGGCCCCTACGAGCAGTACTTC. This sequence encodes CASSPTTGPYEQYF.

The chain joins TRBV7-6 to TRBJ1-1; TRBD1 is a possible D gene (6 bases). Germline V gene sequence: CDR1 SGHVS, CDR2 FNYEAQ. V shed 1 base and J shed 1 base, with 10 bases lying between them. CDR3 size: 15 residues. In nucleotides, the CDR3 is TGTGCCAGCAGCTTAGGGTCCAGGGGGAACACTGAAGCTTTCTTT. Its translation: CASSLGSRGNTEAFF. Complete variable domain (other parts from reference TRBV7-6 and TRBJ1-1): GAGVSQSPRYKVTKRGQDVALRCDPISGHVSLYWYRQALGQGPEFLTYFNYEAQQDKSGLPNDRFSAERPEGSISTLTIQRTEQRDSAMYRCASSLGSRGNTEAFFGQGTRLTVV.

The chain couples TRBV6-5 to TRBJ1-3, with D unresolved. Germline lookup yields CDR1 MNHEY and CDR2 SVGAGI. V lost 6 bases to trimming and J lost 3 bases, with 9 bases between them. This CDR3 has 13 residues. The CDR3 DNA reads TGTGCCAGCAGCACAGAAGTTGGAAACACCATATATTTT. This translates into CASSTEVGNTIYF.

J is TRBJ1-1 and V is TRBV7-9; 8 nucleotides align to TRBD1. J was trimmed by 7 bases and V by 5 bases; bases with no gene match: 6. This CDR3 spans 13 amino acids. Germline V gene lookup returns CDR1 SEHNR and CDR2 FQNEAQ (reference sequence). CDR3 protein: CASSRQGAGEAFF. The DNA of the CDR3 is TGTGCCAGCAGCCGTCAGGGGGCAGGTGAAGCTTTCTTT.

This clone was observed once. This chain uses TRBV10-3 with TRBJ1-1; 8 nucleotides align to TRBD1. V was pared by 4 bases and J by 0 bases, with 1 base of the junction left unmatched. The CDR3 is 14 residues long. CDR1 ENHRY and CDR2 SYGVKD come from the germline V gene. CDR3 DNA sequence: TGTGCCATCAGTGTGGACAGGGTGAACACTGAAGCTTTCTTT. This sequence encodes CAISVDRVNTEAFF.

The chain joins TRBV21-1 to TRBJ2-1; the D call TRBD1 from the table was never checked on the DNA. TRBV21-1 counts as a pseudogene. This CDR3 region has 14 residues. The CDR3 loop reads CASSKLEWGDEQFF. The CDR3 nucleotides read TGTGCCAGCAGCAAGCTCGAATGGGGCGACGAGCAGTTCTTC.

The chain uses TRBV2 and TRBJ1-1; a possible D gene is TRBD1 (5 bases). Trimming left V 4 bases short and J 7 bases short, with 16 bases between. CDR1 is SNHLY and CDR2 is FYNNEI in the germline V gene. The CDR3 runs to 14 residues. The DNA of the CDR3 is TGTGCCAGCAGTGTTGAAGGGGCTCAGAGTGAAGCTTTCTTT. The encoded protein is CASSVEGAQSEAFF.

The CDR3 sequence: CASGLVQTLFGTLNTEAFF. CDR3 in DNA: TGTGCTAGTGGTTTGGTACAGACTCTTTTCGGGACATTGAACACTGAAGCTTTCTTT. This rearrangement joins TRBV12-5 to TRBJ1-1; tentatively, D is TRBD1 (6 bases). CDR1 is LGHNT, CDR2 FRNRAP, per germline. Between the trimmed V and J ends, which lost 0 bases and 0 bases, there was a span of 20 bases. This CDR3 has 19 residues.

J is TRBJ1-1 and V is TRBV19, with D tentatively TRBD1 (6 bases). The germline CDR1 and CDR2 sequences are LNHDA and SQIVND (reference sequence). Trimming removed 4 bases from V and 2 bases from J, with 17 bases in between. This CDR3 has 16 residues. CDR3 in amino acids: CASSTGRGALNTEAFF. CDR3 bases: TGTGCCAGTAGTACCGGACGGGGGGCCCTCAACACTGAAGCTTTCTTT.

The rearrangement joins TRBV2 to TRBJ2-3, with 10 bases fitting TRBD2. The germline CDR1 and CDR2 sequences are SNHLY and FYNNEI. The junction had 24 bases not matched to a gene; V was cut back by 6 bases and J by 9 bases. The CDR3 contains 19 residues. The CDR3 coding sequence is TGTGCCAGCAGATATCAAAAAGAGCGGGAGGGCCGTGATATCCAGACGCAGTATTTT. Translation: CASRYQKEREGRDIQTQYF.

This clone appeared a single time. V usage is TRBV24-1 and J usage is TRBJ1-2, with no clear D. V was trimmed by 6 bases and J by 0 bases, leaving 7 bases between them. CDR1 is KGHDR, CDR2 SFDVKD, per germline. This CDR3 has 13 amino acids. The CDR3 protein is CATSIGSNYGYTF. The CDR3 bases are TGTGCCACCAGTATCGGCTCTAACTATGGCTACACCTTC.

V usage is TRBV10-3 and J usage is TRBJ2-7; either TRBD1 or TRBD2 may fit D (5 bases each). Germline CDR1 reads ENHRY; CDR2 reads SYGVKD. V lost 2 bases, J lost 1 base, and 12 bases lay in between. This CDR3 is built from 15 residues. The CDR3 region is CAISEPGRNSYEQYF. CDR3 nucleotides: TGTGCCATCAGTGAGCCGGGGCGGAATTCCTACGAGCAGTACTTC.

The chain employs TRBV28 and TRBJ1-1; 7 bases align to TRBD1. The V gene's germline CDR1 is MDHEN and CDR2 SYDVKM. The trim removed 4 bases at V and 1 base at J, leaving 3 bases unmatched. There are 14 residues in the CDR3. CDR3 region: CASSSRQGNTEAFF. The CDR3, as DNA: TGTGCCAGCAGTTCCCGACAGGGGAACACTGAAGCTTTCTTT.

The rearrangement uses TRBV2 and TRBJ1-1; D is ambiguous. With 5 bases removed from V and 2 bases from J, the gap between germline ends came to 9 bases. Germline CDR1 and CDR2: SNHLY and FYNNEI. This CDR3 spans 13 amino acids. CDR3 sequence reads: CASSYILNTEAFF. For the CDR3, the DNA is TGTGCCAGCAGTTATATTTTAAACACTGAAGCTTTCTTT.

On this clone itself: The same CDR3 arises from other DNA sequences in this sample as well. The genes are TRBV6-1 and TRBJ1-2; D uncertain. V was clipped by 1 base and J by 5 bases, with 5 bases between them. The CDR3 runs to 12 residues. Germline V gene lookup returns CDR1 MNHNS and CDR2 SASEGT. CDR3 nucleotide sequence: TGTGCCAGCAGTGAAGTAGGGTATGGCTACACCTTC. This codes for CASSEVGYGYTF.

CDR3 sequence: CASSQELLAGGRNEQFF. The DNA of the CDR3 is TGTGCCAGCAGCCAAGAACTACTAGCGGGAGGAAGGAATGAGCAGTTCTTC. The J gene is TRBJ2-1, the V gene TRBV3-1 (or the pseudogene TRBV3-2), with 12 nucleotides matching TRBD2. V trimming: 0 bases; J trimming: 7 bases; junction bases outside the gene matches: 7. CDR1 is LGHDT and CDR2 is YNNKEL in the germline V gene (reference sequence). CDR3 length: 17 amino acids.